Each of the 17 T cell receptor beta chains below was sequenced from the same sample in a study of shared clonotypes between healthy human individuals. The repertoire was sequenced with immunoSEQ multiplex PCR; TCRdb's copy has only in-frame clones and lacks some. The data show about a million clones, 60% to 80% seen once. Sequencing was done on a sample of memory CD4+ T cells sorted from blood. As for subset: CD45RA-negative fraction. Receptors were obtained from a young man in good health.

The rearrangement joins TRBV5-4 to TRBJ2-2, with a weak D call TRBD2 (6 bases). Trimming took off 0 bases at V and 1 base at J, with 10 bases between the two ends. Germline values: CDR1 SGHNT, CDR2 YYREEE (reference sequence). This CDR3 is 16 amino acids long. The CDR3 nucleotides are TGTGCCAGCAGCTTGGAACTAGCCCTGAACACCGGGGAGCTGTTTTTT. It yields the protein CASSLELALNTGELFF.

The genes are TRBV10-3 and TRBJ2-1; 12 nucleotides align to TRBD2. The CDR3 loop spans 15 amino acids. Germline V gene data show CDR1 as ENHRY and CDR2 as SYGVKD. J lost 6 bases, V lost 3 bases, and 3 bases had no gene match. The DNA for the CDR3 is TGTGCCATCAGTGATCCTAGCGGGAGGGCCAATGAGCAGTTCTTC. Translated, it gives CAISDPSGRANEQFF.

The J gene is TRBJ2-1, the V gene TRBV10-3; TRBD2 might be the D (5 bases). The V and J ends lost 3 bases and 0 bases respectively, with 9 bases between them. Looked up from germline, CDR1 is ENHRY and CDR2 is SYGVKD. This CDR3 contains 15 residues. The CDR3 DNA reads as TGTGCCATCAGTGACTCGGGGAGCTCCTACAATGAGCAGTTCTTC. It encodes CAISDSGSSYNEQFF.

This clone has a handful of counts. The CDR3 bases are TGTGCCAGCAGCTCCCCTCGGACAGTCGACGAAGAGACCCAGTACTTC. It yields the protein CASSSPRTVDEETQYF. The chain joins TRBV5-4 to TRBJ2-5, with D perhaps TRBD1 (6 bases). The CDR3 contains 16 residues. Germline CDR1 reads SGHNT; CDR2 reads YYREEE (reference sequence). Deletions cut 3 bases from V and 3 bases from J, with 18 bases between.

The genes are TRBV30 and TRBJ1-5; maybe TRBD1 (6 bases). This CDR3 spans 13 amino acids. In germline, CDR1 is GTSNPN, CDR2 SVGIG (reference sequence). V was pared by 2 bases and J by 10 bases, with 15 bases between. CDR3 region: CAWSLGGEGPQHF. The CDR3 DNA is TGTGCCTGGAGTCTAGGGGGGGAAGGACCCCAGCATTTT.

The chain carries TRBV10-3 and TRBJ2-7, with 16 positions matching TRBD2. The germline V gene has CDR1 ENHRY and CDR2 SYGVKD. J lost 6 bases, V lost 3 bases, and 17 bases had no gene match. The CDR3 consists of 20 residues. DNA for the CDR3: TGTGCCATCAGTGACGATGGGGGACTAGCGGGAGGGGCCTTAAGTGGCGAGCAGTACTTC. Translated: CAISDDGGLAGGALSGEQYF.

The rearrangement links TRBV5-8 to TRBJ2-2; D may be TRBD2 (5 bases). This CDR3 contains 16 residues. V dropped 4 bases and J dropped 0 bases, with 13 bases sitting between them. The germline CDR1 and CDR2 sequences are SGHTS and YDEGEE. The CDR3 coding sequence is TGTGCCAGCAGCCTCCGAGGGCGATCGAACACCGGGGAGCTGTTTTTT. Encoded protein: CASSLRGRSNTGELFF.

The chain uses TRBV7-2 and TRBJ2-2; 8 nucleotides line up with TRBD1. The V segment lost 5 bases and the J segment 8 bases; nucleotides outside the gene matches: 7. There are 14 residues in the CDR3. The germline gives CDR1 SGHTA, CDR2 FQGNSA. The CDR3: CASSPADREGELFF. CDR3 sequence (DNA): TGTGCCAGCAGCCCAGCGGACAGGGAAGGGGAGCTGTTTTTT.

The genes are TRBV14 and TRBJ2-3; D is undetermined. V gave up 4 bases and J gave up 10 bases, with 12 bases separating them. Germline V gene lookup returns CDR1 SGHDN and CDR2 FVKESK. This CDR3 contains 12 residues. CDR3 DNA: TGTGCCAGCAGCCCTTCGACCTCGGCGCAGTATTTT. Encoded protein: CASSPSTSAQYF.

The V call is TRBV9, the J call TRBJ1-5; weak D call: TRBD1 (6 bases). Germline values: CDR1 SGDLS, CDR2 YYNGEE. The CDR3 has 14 residues. V lost 0 bases and J lost 7, with 11 bases in between. CDR3 sequence: CASSVDDRMQPQHF. The CDR3 coding sequence is TGTGCCAGCAGCGTAGACGACAGGATGCAGCCCCAGCATTTT.

The chain employs TRBV2 and TRBJ1-4; no clear D gene. Per the germline V gene, CDR1 is SNHLY and CDR2 is FYNNEI. V was trimmed by 8 bases and J by 8 bases, leaving 12 bases between them. The CDR3 has 12 amino acids. The CDR3 DNA is TGTGCCAGCGGGCCCCACGGGGAAAAACTGTTTTTT. Its translation is CASGPHGEKLFF.

The chain is built from TRBV5-4 and TRBJ2-2, with 8 bases fitting TRBD2. CDR1 is SGHNT and CDR2 is YYREEE in the germline V gene (reference sequence). The CDR3 extends over 15 amino acids. Unmatched junction bases numbered 2, after V lost 4 bases and J lost 0 bases. The CDR3 nucleotides read TGTGCCAGCAGCCGGACTAGCCCGAACACCGGGGAGCTGTTTTTT. Amino acids: CASSRTSPNTGELFF.

The J gene is TRBJ1-3, the V gene TRBV30, with D perhaps matching TRBD1 (5 bases). The CDR3 covers 16 residues. CDR1 GTSNPN and CDR2 SVGIG come from the germline V gene (reference sequence). V lost 3 bases and J 9 bases, leaving 24 bases between the germline ends. Here the CDR3 reads CAWSQRPGTAVGTIYF. DNA of the CDR3: TGTGCCTGGAGCCAACGACCCGGGACGGCCGTAGGCACCATATATTTT. The complete variable domain, with remaining parts taken from reference TRBV30 and TRBJ1-3, reads SQTIHQWPATLVQPVGSPLSLECTVEGTSNPNLYWYRQAAGRGLQLLFYSVGIGQISSEVPQNLSASRPQDRQFILSSKKLLLSDSGFYLCAWSQRPGTAVGTIYFGEGSWLTVV.

The chain joins TRBV11-3 to TRBJ2-2; D unresolved. The CDR3 has 13 residues. In germline, CDR1 is SGHNT, CDR2 YENEEA. Trimming left V 8 bases short and J 5 bases short, with 12 bases between. In DNA form, the CDR3 reads TGTGCCAGCTCTCGCGACTCGACCGGGGAGCTGTTTTTT. Amino acids: CASSRDSTGELFF.

This chain joins TRBV28 and TRBJ1-2; the D gene is possibly TRBD1 (5 bases). The CDR3 is 13 amino acids. Trimming left V 6 bases short and J 7 bases short, with 15 bases between. Germline assignment: CDR1 MDHEN and CDR2 SYDVKM. CDR3 DNA sequence: TGTGCCAGCAGACCCGGGACTGCGAGTGGCTACACCTTC. Protein sequence: CASRPGTASGYTF.

This clone was counted once. Other DNA sequences in this specimen translate into the identical CDR3. The chain recombines TRBV7-2 with TRBJ2-1; D remains unclear. The CDR3 spans 13 residues. Trimming took 4 bases from V and 0 from J, leaving 4 bases between them. Germline CDR1 SGHTA, CDR2 FQGNSA. As DNA, the CDR3 is TGTGCCAGCAGCTCCAGCTCCTACAATGAGCAGTTCTTC. The encoded protein is CASSSSSYNEQFF.

This chain uses TRBV11-2 with TRBJ2-2, with D possibly being TRBD1 (5 bases). The CDR3 contains 14 residues. Germline loops: CDR1 SGHAT, CDR2 FQNNGV. V lost 9 bases and J lost 6, with 17 bases in between. For the CDR3, the DNA is TGTGCCAGTGGCCTCAGGGCAGGATCCGGGGAGCTGTTTTTT. This codes for CASGLRAGSGELFF.